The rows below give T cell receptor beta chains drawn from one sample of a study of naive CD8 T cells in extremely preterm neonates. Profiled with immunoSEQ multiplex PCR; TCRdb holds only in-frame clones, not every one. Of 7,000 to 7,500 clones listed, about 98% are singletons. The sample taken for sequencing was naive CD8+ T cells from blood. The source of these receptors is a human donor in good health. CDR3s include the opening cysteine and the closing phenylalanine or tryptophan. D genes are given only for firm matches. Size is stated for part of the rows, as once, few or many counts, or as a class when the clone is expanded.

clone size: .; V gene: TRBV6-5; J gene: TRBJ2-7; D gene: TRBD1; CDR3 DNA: TGTGCCAGCAGTTGGACAGGGACCGGTTCGGGCGAGCAGTACTTC; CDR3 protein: CASSWTGTGSGEQYF
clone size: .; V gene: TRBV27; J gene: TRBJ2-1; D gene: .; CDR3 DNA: TGTGCCAGCAGTCTGAGACAGGTCCTGAGCTCCTACAATGAGCAGTTCTTC; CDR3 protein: CASSLRQVLSSYNEQFF
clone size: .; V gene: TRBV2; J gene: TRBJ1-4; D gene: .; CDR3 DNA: TGTGCCAGCAGGCCCTATAATGAAAAACTGTTTTTT; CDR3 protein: CASRPYNEKLFF
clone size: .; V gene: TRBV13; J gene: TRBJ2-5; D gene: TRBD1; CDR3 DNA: TGTGCCAGCAGCTTTCAGGGGGCCGGAGAGACCCAGTACTTC; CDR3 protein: CASSFQGAGETQYF
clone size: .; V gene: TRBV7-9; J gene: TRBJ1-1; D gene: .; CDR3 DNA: TGTGCCAGCAGCTTTAGATCTGAAGCTTTCTTT; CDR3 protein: CASSFRSEAFF
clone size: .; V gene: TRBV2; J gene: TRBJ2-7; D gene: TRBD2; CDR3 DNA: TGTGCCAGCAGTCTAGCGGGAGGGGTCTACGAGCAGTACTTC; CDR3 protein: CASSLAGGVYEQYF
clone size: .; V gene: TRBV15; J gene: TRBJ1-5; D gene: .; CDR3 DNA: TGTGCCACCAGCAGAGTGGCAGGGTCCCAGCCCCAGCATTTT; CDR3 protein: CATSRVAGSQPQHF
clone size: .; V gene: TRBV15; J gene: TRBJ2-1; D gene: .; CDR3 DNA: TGTGCCACCAGCAGAGGGCTAGCGCCTAACAATGAGCAGTTCTTC; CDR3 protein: CATSRGLAPNNEQFF
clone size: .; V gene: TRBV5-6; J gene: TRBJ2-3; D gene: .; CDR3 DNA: TGTGCCAGCAGCTTGGACCGCTACGACAGGCCGTACACAGATACGCAGTATTTT; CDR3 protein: CASSLDRYDRPYTDTQYF
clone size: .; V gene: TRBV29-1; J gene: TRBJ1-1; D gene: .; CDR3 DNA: TGCAGCGTTGTCTCCGGGGGGCGGAACACTGAAGCTTTCTTT; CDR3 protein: CSVVSGGRNTEAFF
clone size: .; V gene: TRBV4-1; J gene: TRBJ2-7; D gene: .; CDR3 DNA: TGCGCCAGCAGCCAAGAAGGAGGGGTCTACGAGCAGTACTTC; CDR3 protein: CASSQEGGVYEQYF
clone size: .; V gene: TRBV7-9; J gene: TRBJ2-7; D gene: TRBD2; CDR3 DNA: TGTGCCAGCAGCTTAGGCGGGGGGCGAGGTAACGAGCAGTACTTC; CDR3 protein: CASSLGGGRGNEQYF
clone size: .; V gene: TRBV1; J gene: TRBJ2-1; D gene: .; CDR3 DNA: TGCACCAGGATTAGAGATTCGGTAACCAATGAGCAGTTCTTC; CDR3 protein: CTRIRDSVTNEQFF
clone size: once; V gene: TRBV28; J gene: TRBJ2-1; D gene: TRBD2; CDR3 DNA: TGTGCCAGCAGTCAACTCTCTAGCGGGAGGCCAGGATTCAATGAGCAGTTCTTC; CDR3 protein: CASSQLSSGRPGFNEQFF
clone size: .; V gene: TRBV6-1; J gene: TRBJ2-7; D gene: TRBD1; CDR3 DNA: TGTGCCAGCAGTGGGACAGGGATCTCCGAGCAGTACTTC; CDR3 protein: CASSGTGISEQYF